These 10 T cell receptor beta chains were sequenced from one sample in a study of cytomegalovirus exposure and HLA in healthy donors. The PCR employed 60 Vbeta primers together with 13 Jbeta primers. Method: immunoSEQ multiplex PCR; TCRdb's copy keeps in-frame clones and lacks some. The sample holds roughly 120,000 clones, roughly 70% seen once. The sequencing input was PBMCs. These TCRs come from a man aged 40-49 years in good health and CMV-seronegative.

CDR3 protein: CASSLSGRRGNTIYF. For the CDR3, the DNA is TGTGCCAGCAGTTTATCCGGCAGGCGAGGAAACACCATATATTTT. The chain links TRBV28 to TRBJ1-3; no clear D. In germline, CDR1 is MDHEN, CDR2 SYDVKM. V dropped 1 base and J dropped 4 bases, with 11 bases sitting between them. This CDR3 spans 15 amino acids.

Only a few counts were recorded for this clone. This chain connects TRBV7-3 to TRBJ1-6, with 7 nucleotides matching TRBD1. There are 19 residues in the CDR3. Germline V lookup: CDR1 SGHTA, CDR2 FQGTGA. The junction had 21 bases not matched to a gene; V was cut back by 5 bases and J by 8 bases. The CDR3 loop reads CASSLRGQLPGSPYSPLHF. The DNA for the CDR3 is TGTGCCAGCAGCCTAAGGGGACAGCTTCCCGGCTCGCCCTATTCACCCCTCCACTTT.

This clone was seen a handful of times. The chain joins TRBV5-1 to TRBJ1-6; D is undetermined. CDR1 is SGHRS and CDR2 is YFSETQ in the germline V gene. The CDR3 spans 14 residues. Trimming cost V 2 bases and J 8 bases, with 11 bases left between them. CDR3 protein: CASSFEGLDSPLHF. CDR3 DNA sequence: TGCGCCAGCAGCTTCGAGGGTCTTGATTCACCCCTCCACTTT.

The chain joins TRBV4-2 to TRBJ1-2; 8 positions agree with TRBD1. This CDR3 has 16 amino acids. Per the germline V gene, CDR1 is LGHNA and CDR2 is YNFKEQ. Unmatched junction bases numbered 7, after V lost 0 bases and J lost 4 bases. The CDR3 spells CASSQDPRGQAYGYTF. The CDR3 DNA reads as TGTGCCAGCAGCCAAGATCCTAGGGGACAGGCCTATGGCTACACCTTC.

In its sample, this clone was seen a few times. V is TRBV2 and J is TRBJ2-5; 9 bases align to TRBD1. The J call is uncertain, as TRBJ2-7 better fits the DNA end. CDR3 size: 15 residues. Germline V gives CDR1 SNHLY, CDR2 FYNNEI. The CDR3 DNA reads as TGTGCCAGCAGCTTACCGGGACAGGGACGAAACGAGCAGTACTTC. It yields the protein CASSLPGQGRNEQYF.

With regard to this clone: An end of the junction does not agree with germline; a read error may underlie this. The chain couples TRBV5-3 to TRBJ1-6; D unresolved. TRBV5-3 has ORF status, its function being uncertain. This CDR3 region has 8 residues. The CDR3 sequence: CARSPPPF. CDR3 DNA: TGTGCCAGAAGCCCTCCCCCCTTT.

This rearrangement joins TRBV9 to TRBJ2-3; TRBD2 matches at 7 bases. The V and J ends lost 0 bases and 8 bases, in that order; junction bases with no gene match: 0. CDR1 SGDLS and CDR2 YYNGEE come from the germline V gene. This CDR3 has 12 amino acids. CDR3 amino acids: CASSVGGGTQYF. DNA for the CDR3: TGTGCCAGCAGCGTAGGGGGGGGTACGCAGTATTTT.

This clone has just a few counts. This chain uses TRBV27 with TRBJ2-7; tentatively, D is TRBD1 (7 bases). Trimming took off 5 bases at V and 2 bases at J, with 19 bases between the two ends. The CDR3 length is 16 residues. Germline loops: CDR1 MNHEY, CDR2 SMNVEV (reference sequence). CDR3 region: CASSPRGAGIPYEQYF. The CDR3 coding sequence is TGTGCCAGCAGTCCCAGGGGGGCGGGGATTCCCTACGAGCAGTACTTC.

The genes are TRBV7-2 and TRBJ2-1; the D is unclear. CDR3 length equals 12 residues. The germline V gene encodes CDR1 SGHTA and CDR2 FQGNSA. Trimming stripped 6 bases from V and 10 bases from J, with 13 bases between. The CDR3 reads CASRTQDGEQFF. DNA for the CDR3: TGTGCCAGCAGGACCCAGGATGGGGAGCAGTTCTTC.

In regard to this clone: The sample has other DNA sequences that encode this CDR3 too. The gene calls are TRBV7-9 and TRBJ1-6; 10 bases align to TRBD1. The V and J ends lost 5 bases and 7 bases, in that order; junction bases with no gene match: 5. Germline V lookup: CDR1 SEHNR, CDR2 FQNEAQ (reference sequence). The CDR3 extends over 15 amino acids. The CDR3: CASSHLTGGNSPLHF. As DNA, the CDR3 is TGTGCCAGCAGCCACTTGACAGGGGGCAATTCACCCCTCCACTTT.